This TCR beta chain is from a study of read filtering for tumor transcriptome and immune sequencing. This library used 300 to 450 ng RNA and molecular barcoded adaptors spanning alpha/delta and beta/gamma chains. Each CDR3 protein is one row after TCRdb ran MiXCR on the reads. Among more than 100,000 distinct CDR3 sequences listed, roughly 13% were seen once. This clonotype has ten or more counts. Compared with germline, one end of the junction differs, possibly owing to a read error. This CDR3 contains 17 residues. Germline CDR1 and CDR2: LGHNA and YNFKEQ. The receptor was isolated from a donor aged 40 or over with multiple myeloma. The material sequenced was a population of CD138-negative cells sorted from bone marrow. The chain links TRBV4-2 to TRBJ2-6; D remains ambiguous. The CDR3 sequence is CASSQDPGSSRANVLTF. The CDR3 DNA sequence: TGTGCCAGCAGCCAAGATCCAGGCAGCTCTCGGGCCAACGTCCTGACTTTC.